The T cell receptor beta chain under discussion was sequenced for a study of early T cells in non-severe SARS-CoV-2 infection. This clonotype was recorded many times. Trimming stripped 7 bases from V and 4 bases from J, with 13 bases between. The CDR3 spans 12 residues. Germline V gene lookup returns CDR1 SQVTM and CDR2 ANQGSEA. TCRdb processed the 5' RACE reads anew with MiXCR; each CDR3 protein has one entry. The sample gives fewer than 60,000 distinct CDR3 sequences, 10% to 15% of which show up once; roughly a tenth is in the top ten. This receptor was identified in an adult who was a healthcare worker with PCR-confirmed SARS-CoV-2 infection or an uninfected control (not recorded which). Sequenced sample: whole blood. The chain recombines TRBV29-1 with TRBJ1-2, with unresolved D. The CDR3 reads CSAGVDAYGYTF. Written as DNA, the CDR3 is TGCAGCGCTGGCGTGGATGCCTATGGCTACACCTTC.